This T cell receptor (beta chain) was retrieved from a study of blood T cell repertoires in COVID-19. On the study more broadly: COVID-19 samples collected from the United States, Italy and Spain covered acute and convalescent phases. Sample material is recorded as cDNA or gDNA derived from T cells, B-cell-depleted T cells, or PBMCs.

Per the original data handling: Amplification from reference gene primers served as the basis for estimated nucleated cell counts. Clones were read by immunoSEQ multiplex PCR, and TCRdb kept only the in-frame ones, dropping some. That table supplies the V and J calls and clone size; D and trimming were determined from the DNA. The table lists more than 95,000 clones, approximately 82% of them singletons. V was clipped by 3 bases and J by 6 bases, with 7 bases between them. This CDR3 is 11 amino acids long. Germline CDR1 and CDR2: SQVTM and ANQGSEA. This rearrangement joins TRBV29-1 to TRBJ2-3; D remains unclear. Sequenced sample: peripheral blood. This TCR was recovered from an elderly woman with acute or convalescent COVID-19. The CDR3 nucleotides read TGCAGCGTTGATAGTCCGGATACGCAGTATTTT. It codes for CSVDSPDTQYF.